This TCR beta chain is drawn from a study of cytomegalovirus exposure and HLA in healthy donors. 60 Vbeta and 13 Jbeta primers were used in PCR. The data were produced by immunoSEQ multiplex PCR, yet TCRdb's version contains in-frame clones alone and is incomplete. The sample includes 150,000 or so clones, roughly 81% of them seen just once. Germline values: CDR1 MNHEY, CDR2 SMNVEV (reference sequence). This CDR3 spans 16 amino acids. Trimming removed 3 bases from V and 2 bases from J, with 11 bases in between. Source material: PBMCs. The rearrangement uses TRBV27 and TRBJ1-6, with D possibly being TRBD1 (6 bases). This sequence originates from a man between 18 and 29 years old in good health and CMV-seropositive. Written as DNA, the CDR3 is TGTGCCAGCAGTTTCTCCCAGGGGACCTATAATTCACCCCTCCACTTT. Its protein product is CASSFSQGTYNSPLHF.